This TCR beta chain was captured in a study of CD8+ T cells in alopecia areata. Points from the study as a whole: The study found tofacitinib significantly decreased scalp clonality and expanded CD8+ clones among the top 100. Scalp sequencing captures resident alphabeta T cells of normal skin too.

Notes on this clone: Its antigen remains unknown.

This sample's treatment: oral pan-JAK inhibitor, 5-10 mg twice daily. Extracted from the samples, RNA was reverse transcribed into cDNA to serve as the sequencing template. Method: immunoSEQ multiplex PCR; TCRdb's copy keeps in-frame clones and lacks some. Of 150,000 to 250,000 clones in the sample, 55% to 75% were seen once. This TCR derives from a human donor with alopecia areata. This material consisted of CD4+ T cells sorted from blood, taken at week 24, from a patient treated with tofacitinib.

This CDR3 reads CSAGQGILGDTQYF. CDR3 bases: TGCAGCGCCGGACAGGGGATCCTGGGAGATACGCAGTATTTT. This chain links TRBV29-1 with TRBJ2-3; TRBD1 aligns across 9 bases. The CDR3 spans 14 residues. The V gene's germline CDR1 is SQVTM and CDR2 ANQGSEA. Trimming took 7 bases from V and 5 from J; bases not matched to a gene: 10.